These T cell receptor beta chains were read from a single sample in a study of blood T cell repertoires in COVID-19. Data came from immunoSEQ multiplex PCR; TCRdb stores just in-frame clones and leaves some out. The sample includes some 46,000 clones, around 83% of them seen just once. The specimen sequenced was peripheral blood. The receptors were sampled from a man aged 55 to 70 with active COVID-19. Each CDR3 is given with its conserved first and last residue. The D gene is left open where the match is weak. For some rows the clone size is stated as once, few or many, or as a class when expanded; others skip it.

TRBV5-5,.,TRBJ2-7,.,CASSLVSGRRTYEQYF,TGTGCCAGCAGCTTGGTAAGTGGCAGGAGGACCTACGAGCAGTACTTC
TRBV28,.,TRBJ2-7,.,CASREDHSYEQYF,TGTGCCAGCAGGGAGGACCACTCCTACGAGCAGTACTTC
TRBV15,.,TRBJ2-7,once,CATSRESWTDSYEQYF,TGTGCCACCAGCAGAGAATCCTGGACAGACTCCTACGAGCAGTACTTC
TRBV24-1,.,TRBJ2-3,.,CATSEGRHTDTQYF,TGTGCCACCAGTGAGGGGAGACACACAGATACGCAGTATTTT
TRBV7-2,.,TRBJ2-1,.,CASSPGWASASSYNEQFF,TGTGCCAGCAGCCCAGGCTGGGCTAGCGCAAGCTCCTACAATGAGCAGTTCTTC
TRBV2,.,TRBJ2-7,.,CASNGVGDYEQYF,TGTGCCAGTAATGGAGTCGGAGACTACGAGCAGTACTTC
TRBV3-1/TRBV3-2,TRBD2,TRBJ2-5,once,CASSQDGAGLAGETQYF,TGTGCCAGCAGCCAAGACGGTGCTGGACTAGCGGGAGAGACCCAGTACTTC
TRBV5-5,.,TRBJ2-3,.,CASSLGAGSSTDTQYF,TGTGCCAGCAGCTTGGGGGCAGGATCTAGCACAGATACGCAGTATTTT
TRBV28,.,TRBJ2-3,.,CASSLMGAGIDTQYF,TGTGCCAGCAGTTTGATGGGGGCCGGTATAGATACGCAGTATTTT
TRBV30,TRBD1,TRBJ1-1,.,CAWGTGMGTEAFF,TGTGCCTGGGGGACAGGGATGGGCACTGAAGCTTTCTTT
TRBV7-2,.,TRBJ1-1,medium-sized,CASSLATLLGRNTEAFF,TGTGCCAGCAGCTTAGCCACCCTACTAGGGAGGAACACTGAAGCTTTCTTT
TRBV9,.,TRBJ1-2,.,CASSHQQGRWYGYTF,TGTGCCAGCAGCCATCAACAGGGCCGGTGGTATGGCTACACCTTC
TRBV24-1,.,TRBJ1-2,once,CATSDASGYGYTF,TGTGCCACCAGTGATGCATCAGGGTATGGCTACACCTTC
TRBV7-9,.,TRBJ2-5,.,CASSLGSSWETQYF,TGTGCCAGCAGCTTAGGGTCGAGTTGGGAGACCCAGTACTTC
TRBV5-1,.,TRBJ2-1,.,CASSSLLDNEQFF,TGCGCCAGCAGCTCGCTACTTGACAATGAGCAGTTCTTC
TRBV4-1,.,TRBJ2-5,.,CASSTTHPGPQRETRYF,TGCGCCAGCAGCACCACTCATCCGGGCCCCCAACGGGAGACCCGGTACTTC
TRBV6-5,TRBD2,TRBJ2-1,.,CASSYETSGASGQFF,TGTGCCAGCAGTTACGAAACTAGCGGGGCCTCGGGGCAGTTCTTC
TRBV4-2,TRBD1,TRBJ1-2,.,CASSQEQGGYGYTF,TGTGCCAGCAGCCAAGAACAGGGGGGGTATGGCTACACCTTC
TRBV4-2,TRBD1,TRBJ1-3,once,CASSQRVGRGNSGNTIYF,TGTGCCAGCAGCCAAAGGGTCGGCAGGGGGAACAGTGGAAACACCATATATTTT
TRBV25-1,TRBD2,TRBJ2-3,.,CASKIAGVTDTQYF,TGTGCCAGCAAAATCGCGGGAGTTACAGATACGCAGTATTTT
TRBV4-2,TRBD2,TRBJ2-5,.,CASSQVGSGVQETQYF,TGTGCCAGCAGCCAAGTCGGTAGCGGGGTACAAGAGACCCAGTACTTC
TRBV19,TRBD1,TRBJ2-6,.,CASRDRGFSGANVLTF,TGTGCCAGCCGGGACAGGGGTTTCTCTGGGGCCAACGTCCTGACTTTC
TRBV3-1/TRBV3-2,.,TRBJ2-3,.,CASSQKQDTQYF,TGTGCCAGCAGCCAAAAACAGGATACGCAGTATTTT
TRBV18,TRBD1,TRBJ2-2,.,CASSSTGVRAGELFF,TGTGCCAGCTCATCCACAGGGGTGAGAGCCGGGGAGCTGTTTTTT
TRBV11-2,.,TRBJ2-3,.,CASPVLDTQYF,TGTGCCAGCCCGGTATTGGATACGCAGTATTTT
TRBV3-1/TRBV3-2,.,TRBJ1-3,.,CASSRAGLKENTIYF,TGTGCCAGCAGCCGGGCCGGTCTTAAAGAAAACACCATATATTTT
TRBV19,TRBD2,TRBJ2-1,.,CASSRMASGYNEQFF,TGTGCCAGTAGTAGGATGGCTAGCGGATACAATGAGCAGTTCTTC
TRBV19,TRBD2,TRBJ2-1,.,CASSILAAPKYNEQFF,TGTGCCAGTAGTATACTAGCGGCCCCGAAATACAATGAGCAGTTCTTC
TRBV4-3,TRBD2,TRBJ2-3,few,CASSSSGGATDTQYF,TGCGCCAGCAGCAGTAGCGGGGGGGCGACAGATACGCAGTATTTT
TRBV11-2,TRBD1,TRBJ2-1,.,CASSLSGARGEQFF,TGTGCCAGCAGCTTATCCGGGGCCAGGGGGGAGCAGTTCTTC
TRBV7-8,TRBD2,TRBJ2-1,.,CASSFGLAGSYNEQFF,TGTGCCAGCAGCTTCGGACTAGCGGGTTCCTACAATGAGCAGTTCTTC
TRBV3-1/TRBV3-2,TRBD1,TRBJ2-2,.,CASSPRQGTGELFF,TGTGCCAGCAGCCCTCGACAGGGCACCGGGGAGCTGTTTTTT
TRBV29-1,TRBD2,TRBJ2-1,.,CSVVGAGGPSYNEQFF,TGCAGCGTTGTTGGGGCGGGAGGTCCCTCCTACAATGAGCAGTTCTTC
TRBV5-6,TRBD2,TRBJ2-7,.,CASSPTSGKVIIYEQYF,TGTGCCAGCAGCCCGACTAGCGGGAAGGTTATCATCTACGAGCAGTACTTC
TRBV5-6,.,TRBJ1-2,.,CASSGPGRGNYGYTF,TGTGCCAGCAGCGGACCCGGACGGGGTAACTATGGCTACACCTTC
TRBV2,.,TRBJ1-4,medium-sized,CASSDGGEPTNEKLFF,TGTGCCAGCAGTGACGGGGGGGAGCCAACTAATGAAAAACTGTTTTTT
TRBV6-2/TRBV6-3,.,TRBJ2-3,few,CASSYWGESTDTQYF,TGTGCCAGCAGTTACTGGGGGGAGAGCACAGATACGCAGTATTTT